This T cell receptor (beta chain) was identified during a study of T cell clonality in common variable immunodeficiency. General study results and limits: Repertoire-complication correlations in CVID were limited by patient heterogeneity.

Patients and controls were mostly of Caucasian heritage. Each donor provided 5 to 8 ml of heparinized whole blood. The CDR3 is made up of 15 amino acids. Trimming at V came to 5 bases and at J to 2 bases, leaving 11 bases not matched to a gene. CDR1 is DFQATT and CDR2 is SNEGSKA in the germline V gene (reference sequence). Control and CVID samples contributed equal amounts of genomic DNA. Generated by immunoSEQ multiplex PCR, the TCRdb table keeps only in-frame clones and is missing some. This sample carries 40,000 to 45,000 clones, none of them present only once. At least ten counts were recorded for this clone. Its specificity is not known. From the germline J gene comes the end of the CDR3, since the read stops 3 residues before it.

The clonotype originates from a person aged 18 to 75 in good health. The chain combines TRBV20-1 with TRBJ2-7; TRBD2 matches at 8 bases. Sequencing was carried out using peripheral blood mononuclear cells. CDR3 residues: CSAAGSLAGTYEQYF. The CDR3 bases that were read are TGCAGTGCTGCCGGATCCCTAGCGGGCACCTACGAG.